The 22 T cell receptor beta chains presented below share a single source sample, sequenced in a study of post-analysis software for immune sequencing data. Overall study findings and caveats: Compared with controls, patients had more of about 5 TRBV segments, including TRBV5-6, TRBV5-1 and TRBV20-1.

For these receptors, no antigen is known. Prepared libraries of TCR beta cDNA carried unique molecular identifiers. TCRdb re-derived calls from the PCR reads in MiXCR, one entry per CDR3 protein. This table holds hundreds of thousands of distinct CDR3 sequences, 59% found once. Input material: blood. These receptors were obtained from a girl aged 2 to 9 with multiple sclerosis.

The chain couples TRBV11-2 to TRBJ2-3, with D possibly matching TRBD2 (5 bases). Germline V gene sequence: CDR1 SGHAT, CDR2 FQNNGV. The ends were cut back, 1 base at V and 0 bases at J, with 11 bases in the middle. This CDR3 is 16 amino acids long. CDR3: CASSLGTFSSTDTQYF. CDR3 sequence (DNA): TGTGCCAGCAGCTTAGGGACTTTCTCTAGCACAGATACGCAGTATTTT.

This clonotype was counted between two and nine times. The genes are TRBV10-3 and TRBJ2-1; 10 nucleotides agree with TRBD2. Trimming at V came to 2 bases and at J to 15 bases, leaving 10 bases not matched to a gene. The CDR3 has 14 amino acids. Germline CDR1 ENHRY, CDR2 SYGVKD. The CDR3 region is CAISEVGLAGALFF. Here the CDR3 DNA reads TGTGCCATCAGTGAGGTCGGGCTAGCGGGGGCTCTGTTCTTC.

This clonotype was seen a handful of times. The V and J genes are TRBV15 and TRBJ2-2; D unclear. Germline V lookup: CDR1 LNHNV, CDR2 YYDKDF (reference sequence). Trimming cost V 4 bases and J 0 bases, with 9 bases left between them. This CDR3 has 15 residues. CDR3 nucleotide sequence: TGTGCCACCAGCACAGCTGGGGCGAACACCGGGGAGCTGTTTTTT. Residues: CATSTAGANTGELFF. The full variable domain, completed using reference TRBV15 and TRBJ2-2, is DAMVIQNPRYQVTQFGKPVTLSCSQTLNHNVMYWYQQKSSQAPKLLFHYYDKDFNNEADTPDNFQSRRPNTSFCFLDIRSPGLGDTAMYLCATSTAGANTGELFFGEGSRLTVL.

The chain combines TRBV7-2 with TRBJ2-3, with 9 positions matching TRBD2. The CDR3 consists of 17 residues. V lost 0 bases, J lost 2 bases, and 6 bases stayed unmatched. The V gene's germline CDR1 is SGHTA and CDR2 FQGNSA. This CDR3 is CASSLAGLAGPTDTQYF. The CDR3 DNA sequence: TGTGCCAGCAGCTTAGCTGGGCTAGCGGGACCCACAGATACGCAGTATTTT.

The chain links TRBV29-1 to TRBJ2-2; 7 bases fit TRBD1. CDR1 is SQVTM, CDR2 ANQGSEA, per germline. This CDR3 has 14 amino acids. V was clipped by 7 bases and J by 3 bases; unmatched bases: 8. The CDR3 DNA is TGCAGCGCCGCCCTGACAGGGTACACCGGGGAGCTGTTTTTT. It translates to CSAALTGYTGELFF.

V gene TRBV7-2 combines with J gene TRBJ1-2, with D unresolved. V lost 3 bases and J 3 bases, leaving 5 bases between the germline ends. The CDR3 is 12 residues long. Germline V gives CDR1 SGHTA, CDR2 FQGNSA. The CDR3 here is CASSLTDYGYTF. The CDR3 coding sequence is TGTGCCAGCAGCTTGACGGACTATGGCTACACCTTC.

The chain joins TRBV5-1 to TRBJ1-1; a possible D gene is TRBD1 (6 bases). Trimming left V 4 bases short and J 6 bases short, with 19 bases between. The CDR3 has 15 amino acids. Germline-derived CDR1 and CDR2 are SGHRS and YFSETQ. Here the CDR3 reads CASSGAGRRGAEAFF. DNA of the CDR3: TGCGCCAGCAGCGGGGCAGGACGCAGGGGCGCTGAAGCTTTCTTT.

This chain joins TRBV20-1 and TRBJ2-1; D is uncertain. Trimming took off 6 bases at V and 5 bases at J, with 17 bases between the two ends. CDR3 length: 14 residues. CDR1 is DFQATT and CDR2 is SNEGSKA in the germline V gene (reference sequence). The CDR3 DNA follows: TGCAGTGCCTCGGCGACGAGTGCGGACAATGAGCAGTTCTTC. The encoded protein is CSASATSADNEQFF.

The chain couples TRBV10-3 to TRBJ1-2, with D uncertain. V shed 3 bases and J shed 7 bases, with 18 bases lying between them. Germline CDR1 is ENHRY and CDR2 is SYGVKD. The CDR3 has 15 amino acids. The CDR3 sequence: CAISDTLTVRGGYTF. In nucleotides, the CDR3 is TGTGCCATCAGTGACACCCTGACCGTTAGAGGTGGCTACACCTTC.

The chain uses TRBV6-2 or TRBV6-3 and TRBJ2-1; possibly TRBD2 for D (5 bases). The CDR3 covers 15 residues. Trimming pared 6 bases from V and 0 bases from J, leaving 12 bases between. Germline V gene data show CDR1 as MNHEY and CDR2 as SVGEGT. Here the CDR3 DNA reads TGTGCCAGCAGACTCGACTATGGCTCCTACAATGAGCAGTTCTTC. The encoded protein is CASRLDYGSYNEQFF.

The DNA for the CDR3 is TGCAGTGCTAGAGCCCCTTGGGGGCGGAGAGTAGCTTTCTTT. This translates into CSARAPWGRRVAFF. V usage is TRBV20-1 and J usage is TRBJ1-1; D is possibly TRBD1 (6 bases). Germline CDR1 and CDR2: DFQATT and SNEGSKA (reference sequence). The CDR3 has 14 amino acids. Trimming removed 1 base at V and 10 bases at J, with 19 bases between.

This rearrangement joins TRBV7-8 to TRBJ2-1; D perhaps matches TRBD1 (6 bases). This CDR3 is built from 13 residues. V was trimmed by 5 bases and J by 5 bases, leaving 10 bases between them. Germline V gene data show CDR1 as SGHVS and CDR2 as FQNEAQ. CDR3 amino acids: CASSPQGHNEQFF. The CDR3 DNA reads TGTGCCAGCAGCCCACAGGGCCACAATGAGCAGTTCTTC.

The chain combines TRBV5-1 with TRBJ1-1; D remains unclear. The CDR3 totals 11 residues. V was trimmed by 4 bases and J by 3 bases, leaving 4 bases between them. From germline, CDR1 is SGHRS and CDR2 YFSETQ. The CDR3 is CASSGDTEAFF. Here the CDR3 DNA reads TGCGCCAGCAGCGGGGACACTGAAGCTTTCTTT.

V gene TRBV7-9 combines with J gene TRBJ1-1; perhaps TRBD1 as D (6 bases). The CDR3 spans 15 residues. Looked up from germline, CDR1 is SEHNR and CDR2 is FQNEAQ (reference sequence). Trimming removed 3 bases at V and 3 bases at J, with 14 bases between. The CDR3 DNA reads as TGTGCCAGCAGCTTGGGGTGGGCAGGGGACACTGAAGCTTTCTTT. Its protein is CASSLGWAGDTEAFF. Supplemented by reference TRBV7-9 and TRBJ1-1, the full variable domain reads DTGVSQNPRHKITKRGQNVTFRCDPISEHNRLYWYRQTLGQGPEFLTYFQNEAQLEKSRLLSDRFSAERPKGSFSTLEIQRTEQGDSAMYLCASSLGWAGDTEAFFGQGTRLTVV.

V usage is TRBV5-1 and J usage is TRBJ1-2; no clear D gene. V lost 3 bases, J lost 6 bases, and 18 bases lay in between. The length of the CDR3 is 15 residues. CDR1 SGHRS and CDR2 YFSETQ come from the germline V gene. In DNA form, the CDR3 reads TGCGCCAGCAGCTGGAGGACTGGAGTGTATAATGGCTACACCTTC. Its protein is CASSWRTGVYNGYTF. Combining the CDR3 with reference TRBV5-1 and TRBJ1-2 gives the whole variable domain KAGVTQTPRYLIKTRGQQVTLSCSPISGHRSVSWYQQTPGQGLQFLFEYFSETQRNKGNFPGRFSGRQFSNSRSEMNVSTLELGDSALYLCASSWRTGVYNGYTFGSGTRLTVV.

V and J are TRBV29-1 and TRBJ2-5; TRBD1 matches 7 bases. CDR1 and CDR2 from the germline V gene are SQVTM and ANQGSEA. This CDR3 has 13 residues. J lost 5 bases, V lost 8 bases, and 11 bases had no gene match. The CDR3 DNA reads as TGCAGCTTCCAGGACAGGCGGCGGGAGACCCAGTACTTC. This sequence encodes CSFQDRRRETQYF.

The rearrangement joins TRBV29-1 to TRBJ2-3; D is possibly TRBD2 (7 bases). The CDR3 is 13 residues long. Germline assignment: CDR1 SQVTM and CDR2 ANQGSEA. The V end lost 6 bases, the J end lost 2 bases, and 12 bases lay between the germline ends. In DNA form, the CDR3 reads TGCAGCGTAACGGGGGGCACCACAGATACGCAGTATTTT. This translates into CSVTGGTTDTQYF.

The chain employs TRBV7-9 and TRBJ1-2; a weak D match, TRBD1 (5 bases). Between the trimmed V and J ends, which lost 7 bases and 4 bases, there was a span of 13 bases. The CDR3 is 13 amino acids. In germline, CDR1 is SEHNR, CDR2 FQNEAQ (reference sequence). The CDR3 spells CASTAPGIYGYTF. DNA for the CDR3: TGTGCCAGCACGGCCCCAGGGATCTATGGCTACACCTTC.

This rearrangement joins TRBV29-1 to TRBJ2-7; D unresolved. The V end lost 4 bases, the J end lost 2 bases, and 9 bases lay between the germline ends. Germline assignment: CDR1 SQVTM and CDR2 ANQGSEA. The length of the CDR3 is 12 residues. Here the CDR3 reads CSVGPGTYEQYF. Written as DNA, the CDR3 is TGCAGCGTTGGCCCTGGTACCTACGAGCAGTACTTC.

A note on this clonotype: An end of the junction does not agree with germline; a read error may underlie this. V is TRBV29-1 and J is TRBJ1-2; TRBD1 might be the D (5 bases). CDR3 length: 11 amino acids. Per the germline V gene, CDR1 is SQVTM and CDR2 is ANQGSEA. This chain's CDR3 is CSLKGNYGHTF. For the CDR3, the DNA is TGCAGTCTCAAGGGGAACTATGGCCACACCTTC.

This chain uses TRBV3-1 with TRBJ2-6, with 9 bases aligning to TRBD1. J lost 3 bases, V lost 5 bases, and 5 bases had no gene match. The germline CDR1 and CDR2 sequences are LGHDT and YNNKEL (reference sequence). The CDR3 has 16 residues. This CDR3 is CASSSQGAGGANVLTF. The CDR3 nucleotides are TGTGCCAGCAGCTCACAGGGGGCTGGTGGGGCCAACGTCCTGACTTTC.

This clonotype was observed a few times. The chain is built from TRBV18 and TRBJ1-2; possibly TRBD1 for D (6 bases). V dropped 0 bases and J dropped 5 bases, with 10 bases sitting between them. The V gene's germline CDR1 is KGHSH and CDR2 LQKENI. CDR3 length equals 14 residues. Here the CDR3 reads CASSPPTGPYGYTF. DNA for the CDR3: TGTGCCAGCTCACCACCAACAGGGCCATATGGCTACACCTTC.